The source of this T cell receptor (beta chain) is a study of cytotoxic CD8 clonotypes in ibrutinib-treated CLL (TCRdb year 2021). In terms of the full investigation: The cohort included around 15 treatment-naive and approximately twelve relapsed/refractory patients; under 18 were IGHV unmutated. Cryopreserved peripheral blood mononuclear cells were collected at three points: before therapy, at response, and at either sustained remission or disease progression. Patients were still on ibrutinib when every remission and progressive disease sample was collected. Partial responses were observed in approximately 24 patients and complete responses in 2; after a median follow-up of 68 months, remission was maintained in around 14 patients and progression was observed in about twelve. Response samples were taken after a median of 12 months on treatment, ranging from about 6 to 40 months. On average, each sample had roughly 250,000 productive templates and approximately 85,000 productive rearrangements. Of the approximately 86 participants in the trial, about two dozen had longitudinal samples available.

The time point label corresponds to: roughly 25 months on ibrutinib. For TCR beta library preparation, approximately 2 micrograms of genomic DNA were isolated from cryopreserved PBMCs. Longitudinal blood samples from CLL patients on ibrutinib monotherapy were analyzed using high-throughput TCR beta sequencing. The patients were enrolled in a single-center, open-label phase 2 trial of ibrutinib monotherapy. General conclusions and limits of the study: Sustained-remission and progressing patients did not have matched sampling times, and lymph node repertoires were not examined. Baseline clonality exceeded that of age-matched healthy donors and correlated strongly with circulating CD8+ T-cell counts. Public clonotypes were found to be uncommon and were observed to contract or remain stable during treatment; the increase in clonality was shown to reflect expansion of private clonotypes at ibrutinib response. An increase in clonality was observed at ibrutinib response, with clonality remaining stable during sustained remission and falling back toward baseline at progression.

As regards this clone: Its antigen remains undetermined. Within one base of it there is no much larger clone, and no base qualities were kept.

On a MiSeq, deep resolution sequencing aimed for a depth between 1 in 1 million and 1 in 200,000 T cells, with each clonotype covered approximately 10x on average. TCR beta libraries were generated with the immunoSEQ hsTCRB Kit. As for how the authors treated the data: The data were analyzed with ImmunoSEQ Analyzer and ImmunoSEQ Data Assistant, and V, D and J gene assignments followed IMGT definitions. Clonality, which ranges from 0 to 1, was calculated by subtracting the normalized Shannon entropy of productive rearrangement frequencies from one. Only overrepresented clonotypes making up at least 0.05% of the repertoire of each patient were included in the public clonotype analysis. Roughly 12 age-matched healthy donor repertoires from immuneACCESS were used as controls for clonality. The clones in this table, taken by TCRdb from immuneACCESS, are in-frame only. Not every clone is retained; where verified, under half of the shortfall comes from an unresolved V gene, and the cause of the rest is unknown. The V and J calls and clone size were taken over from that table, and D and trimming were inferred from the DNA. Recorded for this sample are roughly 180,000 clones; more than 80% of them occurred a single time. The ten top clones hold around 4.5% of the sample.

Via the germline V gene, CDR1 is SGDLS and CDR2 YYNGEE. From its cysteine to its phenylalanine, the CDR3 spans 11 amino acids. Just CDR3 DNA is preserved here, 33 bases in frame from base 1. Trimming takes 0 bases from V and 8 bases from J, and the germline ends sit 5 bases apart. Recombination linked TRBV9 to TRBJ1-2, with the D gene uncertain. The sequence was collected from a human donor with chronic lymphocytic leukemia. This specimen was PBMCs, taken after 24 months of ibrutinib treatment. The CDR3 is CASSVGGGYTF. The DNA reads TGTGCCAGCAGCGTAGGGGGAGGCTACACCTTC.